This entry lists 32 T cell receptor beta chains sequenced from one sample in a study of blood T cell repertoires in COVID-19. This table comes from immunoSEQ multiplex PCR, and its TCRdb copy is limited to in-frame clones, with some not included. The top ten clones hold about 4.6% of a sample with about 150,000 clones, roughly 90% of them seen once. Sequenced: peripheral blood. All receptors derive from an older woman with active or convalescent COVID-19.

The chain couples TRBV9 to TRBJ1-2; D gene uncertain. Between the trimmed V and J ends, which lost 0 bases and 8 bases, there was a span of 17 bases. This CDR3 spans 15 amino acids. CDR1 is SGDLS, CDR2 YYNGEE, per germline. CDR3 sequence (DNA): TGTGCCAGCAGCGTAGACCCCGGCCCGGAGGAGGGCTACACCTTC. Its translation is CASSVDPGPEEGYTF.

The J gene is TRBJ2-3, the V gene TRBV10-3; unclear D gene. The CDR3 has 14 amino acids. V shed 6 bases and J shed 2 bases, with 12 bases lying between them. Germline V CDR1 and CDR2: ENHRY, SYGVKD. The CDR3 loop reads CAIRTDGNTDTQYF. The CDR3 DNA reads as TGTGCCATCAGGACTGACGGAAACACAGATACGCAGTATTTT.

The chain uses TRBV12-3 or TRBV12-4 and TRBJ2-5; D is unresolved. The CDR3 totals 12 residues. Trimming left V 8 bases short and J 5 bases short, with 12 bases between. CDR3 nucleotide sequence: TGTGCCAGCTGTGGAGAGCAGGAGACCCAGTACTTC. This encodes CASCGEQETQYF.

This clone was detected only once. This CDR3 reads CASSLGRAGYTDTQYF. The CDR3 bases are TGCGCCAGCAGCTTGGGGCGAGCGGGGTACACAGATACGCAGTATTTT. The chain uses TRBV5-1 and TRBJ2-3; the match to TRBD2 covers 7 bases. V was pared by 0 bases and J by 2 bases, with 6 bases of the junction left unmatched. In germline, CDR1 is SGHRS, CDR2 YFSETQ. This CDR3 has 16 residues.

V gene TRBV7-2 combines with J gene TRBJ2-7; tentatively, D is TRBD1 (6 bases). The CDR3 is made up of 12 amino acids. CDR1 and CDR2 from the germline V gene are SGHTA and FQGNSA. V lost 4 bases and J lost 7, with 11 bases in between. The CDR3 bases are TGTGCCAGCAGCTCGGACAGAAGGGAGCAGTACTTC. Protein: CASSSDRREQYF.

CDR3 amino acids: CASSLIADSTDTQYF. The CDR3 coding sequence is TGCGCCAGCAGCCTCATAGCGGATAGCACAGATACGCAGTATTTT. The chain carries TRBV4-1 and TRBJ2-3, with D possibly TRBD2 on 6 matching bases. V was trimmed by 4 bases and J by 0 bases, leaving 11 bases between them. The CDR3 covers 15 residues. Germline CDR1 reads MGHRA; CDR2 reads YSYEKL.

This chain connects TRBV6-4 to TRBJ1-1, with D perhaps matching TRBD1 (6 bases). The CDR3 spans 14 residues. V was cut by 5 bases and J by 0 bases, with 10 bases left in between. Germline CDR1 MRHNA, CDR2 SNTAGT. The CDR3 coding sequence is TGTGCCAGCAGTCTGGACAGCATGAACACTGAAGCTTTCTTT. Translating it yields CASSLDSMNTEAFF.

The chain recombines TRBV7-2 with TRBJ2-7; tentatively, D is TRBD2 (5 bases). V lost 7 bases and J 4 bases, leaving 14 bases between the germline ends. The germline V gene has CDR1 SGHTA and CDR2 FQGNSA. The CDR3 has 13 residues. Here the CDR3 reads CASNFPGEYEQYF. The DNA for the CDR3 is TGTGCCAGCAACTTCCCCGGGGAGTACGAGCAGTACTTC.

As regards this clone: In the same sample, other DNA sequences code for this CDR3. This chain links TRBV5-6 with TRBJ1-2; D is unresolved. Germline V gene data show CDR1 as SGHDT and CDR2 as YYEEEE. The V gene lost 1 base and the J gene lost 6 bases, with 4 bases spanning the gap. The CDR3 is made up of 11 amino acids. CDR3 loop: CASSLSHGYTF. CDR3 coding DNA: TGTGCCAGCAGCTTGTCTCATGGCTACACCTTC.

The table lists this clone with a few counts. The chain links TRBV6-5 to TRBJ1-1; D gene uncertain. Germline lookup yields CDR1 MNHEY and CDR2 SVGAGI. With 5 bases removed from V and 3 bases from J, the gap between germline ends came to 13 bases. CDR3 length: 14 residues. The CDR3 DNA reads as TGTGCCAGCAGTCAACAGATAACATACACTGAAGCTTTCTTT. Encoded protein: CASSQQITYTEAFF.

In this sample, this clone turned up a few times. The V gene is TRBV4-2, the J gene TRBJ1-3; D remains unclear. The CDR3 is 14 residues long. Germline assignment: CDR1 LGHNA and CDR2 YNFKEQ. V was shortened by 0 bases and J by 3 bases, with 6 bases between the two germline ends. The CDR3, as DNA: TGTGCCAGCAGCCAAGATCGAGGTGGAAACACCATATATTTT. This encodes CASSQDRGGNTIYF.

The chain joins TRBV5-6 to TRBJ2-3; 8 bases map to TRBD1. V trimming: 4 bases; J trimming: 5 bases; junction bases outside the gene matches: 3. The CDR3 runs 13 residues. Looked up from germline, CDR1 is SGHDT and CDR2 is YYEEEE. The CDR3 is CASSTTGGDTQYF. The CDR3 region has the DNA TGTGCCAGCAGCACCACAGGGGGAGATACGCAGTATTTT.

The chain combines TRBV5-5 with TRBJ2-3; D remains ambiguous. This CDR3 contains 18 residues. V was clipped by 0 bases and J by 0 bases, with 17 bases between them. Germline V gene data show CDR1 as SGHKS and CDR2 as YYEKEE (reference sequence). The CDR3 DNA reads as TGTGCCAGCAGCTTGGCGGTAGCCCAGTCCTCTAGCACAGATACGCAGTATTTT. Its translation: CASSLAVAQSSSTDTQYF.

This clone appeared once. This CDR3 is CSVTGLAGGATQYF. In DNA form, the CDR3 reads TGCAGCGTGACGGGACTAGCGGGCGGGGCGACCCAGTACTTC. The V gene is TRBV29-1, the J gene TRBJ2-5; 12 nucleotides agree with TRBD2. Trimming took 6 bases from V and 7 from J; bases not matched to a gene: 9. Germline V gene data show CDR1 as SQVTM and CDR2 as ANQGSEA. This CDR3 spans 14 amino acids.

The chain employs TRBV19 and TRBJ2-5; TRBD1 aligns across 9 bases. The CDR3 is 14 amino acids. Germline loops: CDR1 LNHDA, CDR2 SQIVND (reference sequence). V lost 5 bases, J lost 4 bases, and 5 bases stayed unmatched. The CDR3 nucleotides are TGTGCCAGTAGTCCCCGGACAGGGGCAGAGACCCAGTACTTC. It translates to CASSPRTGAETQYF.

This clone was picked up a small number of times. The rearrangement uses TRBV3-1 (or the pseudogene TRBV3-2) and TRBJ1-4; no clear D gene. V lost 2 bases to trimming and J lost 0 bases, with 10 bases between them. This CDR3 comprises 16 residues. The germline CDR1 and CDR2 sequences are LGHDT and YNNKEL (reference sequence). The CDR3 spells CASSQLGRATNEKLFF. CDR3 nucleotide sequence: TGTGCCAGCAGCCAATTAGGGAGAGCAACTAATGAAAAACTGTTTTTT.

This clone was seen repeatedly, ten times or more. This chain links TRBV7-9 with TRBJ1-2; TRBD1 might be the D (6 bases). V was trimmed by 5 bases and J by 1 base, leaving 11 bases between them. Looked up from germline, CDR1 is SEHNR and CDR2 is FQNEAQ (reference sequence). This CDR3 has 14 amino acids. The CDR3: CASSPGVFNYGYTF. DNA of the CDR3: TGTGCCAGCAGCCCAGGGGTATTTAACTATGGCTACACCTTC. Using reference TRBV7-9 and TRBJ1-2 for the parts outside the CDR3, the full variable domain is DTGVSQNPRHKITKRGQNVTFRCDPISEHNRLYWYRQTLGQGPEFLTYFQNEAQLEKSRLLSDRFSAERPKGSFSTLEIQRTEQGDSAMYLCASSPGVFNYGYTFGSGTRLTVV.

The chain employs TRBV19 and TRBJ1-2, with 7 positions matching TRBD1. Germline CDR1 and CDR2: LNHDA and SQIVND (reference sequence). The CDR3 extends over 13 amino acids. The junction had 8 bases not matched to a gene; V was cut back by 9 bases and J by 4 bases. The CDR3 nucleotides are TGTGCCAGCCTCCCGGACAGGCGCTATGGCTACACCTTC. It is translated as CASLPDRRYGYTF.

The chain combines TRBV7-2 with TRBJ1-3; D not certain. V was pared by 4 bases and J by 0 bases, with 13 bases between. This CDR3 has 16 amino acids. Per germline, CDR1 SGHTA and CDR2 FQGNSA. In DNA form, the CDR3 reads TGTGCCAGCAGCTCTAGACCGGGGATCTCTGGAAACACCATATATTTT. Translating gives CASSSRPGISGNTIYF.

The table lists this clone with a count of one. The chain couples TRBV10-3 to TRBJ1-1, with D tentatively TRBD1 (6 bases). This CDR3 spans 13 amino acids. The V end lost 11 bases, the J end lost 1 base, and 14 bases lay between the germline ends. Germline loops: CDR1 ENHRY, CDR2 SYGVKD. The CDR3 protein is CALKTGSNTEAFF. The CDR3 DNA is TGTGCCCTTAAGACAGGATCGAACACTGAAGCTTTCTTT.

V is TRBV5-4 and J is TRBJ2-7, with 10 bases that match TRBD2. Germline lookup yields CDR1 SGHNT and CDR2 YYREEE (reference sequence). The CDR3 is 16 amino acids. V was pared by 4 bases and J by 0 bases, with 7 bases of the junction left unmatched. This CDR3 reads CASSRVSGGSSYEQYF. As DNA, the CDR3 is TGTGCCAGCAGCCGAGTTAGCGGGGGGTCCTCCTACGAGCAGTACTTC. The variable domain in full, completed from reference TRBV5-4 and TRBJ2-7, reads ETGVTQSPTHLIKTRGQQVTLRCSSQSGHNTVSWYQQALGQGPQFIFQYYREEENGRGNFPPRFSGLQFPNYSSELNVNALELDDSALYLCASSRVSGGSSYEQYFGPGTRLTVT.

The V call is TRBV4-3, the J call TRBJ1-6, with a weak D call TRBD1 (5 bases). Trimming cost V 0 bases and J 14 bases, with 17 bases left between them. The CDR3 is 15 residues long. Germline V lookup: CDR1 LGHNA, CDR2 YSLEER. CDR3 sequence (DNA): TGCGCCAGCAGCCAAGATTCCCGCTGGGGCCGGTCCCTCCACTTT. It translates to CASSQDSRWGRSLHF.

The chain combines TRBV6-6 with TRBJ2-7; D is possibly TRBD1 (6 bases). CDR1 is MNHNY and CDR2 is SVGAGI in the germline V gene (reference sequence). V was pared by 6 bases and J by 6 bases, with 15 bases between. CDR3 length equals 13 residues. The DNA of the CDR3 is TGTGCCAGCAGCAAGGACAGTGTTTCCGAGCAGTACTTC. It is translated as CASSKDSVSEQYF.

This sequence joins TRBV6-2 or TRBV6-3 and TRBJ1-1; D gene ambiguous. The CDR3 totals 14 residues. The germline V gene encodes CDR1 MNHEY and CDR2 SVGEGT. V shed 6 bases and J shed 4 bases, with 15 bases lying between them. The CDR3 loop reads CASSSSPGRTEAFF. The CDR3 nucleotides are TGTGCCAGCAGCTCCAGTCCTGGGCGCACTGAAGCTTTCTTT.

The chain couples TRBV6-5 to TRBJ2-7, with 9 bases identical to TRBD1. Trimming at V came to 6 bases and at J to 3 bases, leaving 6 bases not matched to a gene. In germline, CDR1 is MNHEY, CDR2 SVGAGI. CDR3 length: 14 residues. The CDR3 coding sequence is TGTGCCAGCAGATACGGGACAGGGAGCTACGAGCAGTACTTC. The encoded protein is CASRYGTGSYEQYF.

The gene calls are TRBV7-2 and TRBJ2-1; TRBD1 is a possible D gene (8 bases). With 6 bases removed from V and 9 bases from J, the gap between germline ends came to 24 bases. Germline CDR1 reads SGHTA; CDR2 reads FQGNSA. The CDR3 spans 16 residues. CDR3 residues: CASRTKVGTGGGEQFF. CDR3 sequence (DNA): TGTGCCAGCAGAACCAAAGTCGGGACAGGCGGGGGTGAGCAGTTCTTC.

The V call is TRBV29-1, the J call TRBJ2-2, with TRBD2 matching over 7 bases. The V gene end was trimmed by 7 bases and the J gene end by 6 bases; junction bases not matched to a gene: 8. This CDR3 comprises 13 residues. Per the germline V gene, CDR1 is SQVTM and CDR2 is ANQGSEA. Here the CDR3 DNA reads TGCAGCGCCCGGACTAGTGGTGCCGGGGAGCTGTTTTTT. This translates into CSARTSGAGELFF.

The chain recombines TRBV10-3 with TRBJ2-7, with no clear D. The germline V and J ends were trimmed by 6 bases and 3 bases, with 18 bases remaining between them. The CDR3 loop spans 15 amino acids. CDR1 and CDR2 (germline): ENHRY, SYGVKD. CDR3 in amino acids: CAISEPPGPNYEQYF. CDR3 nucleotides: TGTGCCATCAGCGAGCCGCCAGGCCCTAACTACGAGCAGTACTTC.

This clone was seen just once. This rearrangement joins TRBV7-8 to TRBJ1-2; 8 bases line up with TRBD1. The germline gives CDR1 SGHVS, CDR2 FQNEAQ. This CDR3 is 15 amino acids long. V lost 1 base, J lost 4 bases, and 5 bases stayed unmatched. The CDR3 sequence: CASSLETGVVYGYTF. The CDR3 nucleotides are TGTGCCAGCAGCTTAGAGACAGGGGTTGTCTATGGCTACACCTTC.

The chain joins TRBV3-1 (or the pseudogene TRBV3-2) to TRBJ2-3, with D uncertain. Trimming removed 1 base at V and 1 base at J, with 6 bases between. The CDR3 spans 14 residues. Germline CDR1 is LGHDT and CDR2 is YNNKEL (reference sequence). The CDR3 here is CASSQGLGTDTQYF. DNA of the CDR3: TGTGCCAGCAGCCAAGGACTGGGCACAGATACGCAGTATTTT.

The chain combines TRBV14 with TRBJ2-1; D is possibly TRBD1 (6 bases). V dropped 1 base and J dropped 3 bases, with 25 bases sitting between them. The CDR3 contains 20 residues. Germline values: CDR1 SGHDN, CDR2 FVKESK. In DNA, the CDR3 is TGTGCCAGCAGCCAAGCCGAGAACCTGACAGGCCATTTGTTCTACAATGAGCAGTTCTTC. It codes for CASSQAENLTGHLFYNEQFF. Full variable domain (missing parts from reference TRBV14 and TRBJ2-1): EAGVTQFPSHSVIEKGQTVTLRCDPISGHDNLYWYRRVMGKEIKFLLHFVKESKQDESGMPNNRFLAERTGGTYSTLKVQPAELEDSGVYFCASSQAENLTGHLFYNEQFFGPGTRLTVL.

The genes are TRBV19 and TRBJ2-5; 9 nucleotides match TRBD2. The CDR3 length is 16 residues. V lost 3 bases to trimming and J lost 2 bases; unmatched junction nucleotides: 7. Germline V gives CDR1 LNHDA, CDR2 SQIVND (reference sequence). The CDR3 region is CASSIGWRGGQETQYF. CDR3 in DNA: TGTGCCAGTAGTATCGGGTGGCGGGGGGGTCAAGAGACCCAGTACTTC.